This is a list of T cell receptor beta chains from one sample in a study of blood T cell repertoires in COVID-19. Produced via immunoSEQ multiplex PCR; TCRdb's table is partial and in-frame only. The top ten clones hold under 7.5% of a sample with 200,000 or so clones, over 80% of them seen once. The sequencing input was peripheral blood. The receptor set was obtained from a middle-aged woman with acute or convalescent COVID-19. The conserved cysteine and the conserved F or W are not part of the CDR3 here. Clone sizes are given selectively: once, few, many, or a class where the clone is expanded.

size,V,CDR3
.,TRBV7-2,ASSFRGGAYNEQF
.,TRBV30,AWRHRDRAKETQY
.,TRBV7-6,ASSLGSGSLHYNEQF
.,TRBV5-8,ASSPTGQVAKNIQY
few,TRBV7-3,ASSSGSNTEAF
.,TRBV6-2/TRBV6-3,ASSSRQGTNTEAF
.,TRBV5-1,ASSNVLAGGGDEQF
.,TRBV5-1,ASAGGRGGRINTEAF
.,TRBV19,ASSSTGTIGTEAF
.,TRBV10-1,ASSGADTYEQY
once,TRBV2,ASSEGALAEPQH